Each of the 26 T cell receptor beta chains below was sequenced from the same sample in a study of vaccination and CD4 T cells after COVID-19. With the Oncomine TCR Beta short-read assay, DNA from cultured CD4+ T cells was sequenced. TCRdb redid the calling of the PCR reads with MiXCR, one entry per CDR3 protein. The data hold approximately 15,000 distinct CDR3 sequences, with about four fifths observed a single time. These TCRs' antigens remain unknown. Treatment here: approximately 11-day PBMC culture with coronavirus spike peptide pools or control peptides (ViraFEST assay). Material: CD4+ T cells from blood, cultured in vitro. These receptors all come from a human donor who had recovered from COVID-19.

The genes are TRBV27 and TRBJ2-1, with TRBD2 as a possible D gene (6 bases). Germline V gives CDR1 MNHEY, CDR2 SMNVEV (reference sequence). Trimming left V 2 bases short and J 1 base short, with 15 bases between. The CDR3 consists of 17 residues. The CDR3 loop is CASSLEVAGLSYNEQFF. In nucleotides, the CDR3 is TGTGCCAGCAGTTTAGAAGTGGCGGGGCTATCCTACAATGAGCAGTTCTTC.

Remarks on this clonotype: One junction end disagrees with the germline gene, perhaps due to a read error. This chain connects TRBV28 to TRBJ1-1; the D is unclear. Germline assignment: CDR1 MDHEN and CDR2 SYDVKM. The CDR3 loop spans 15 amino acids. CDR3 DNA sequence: TGTGTCAGCAGCCTAACCCTGTCTCGGAACACTGAAGCTTTCTTT. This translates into CVSSLTLSRNTEAFF.

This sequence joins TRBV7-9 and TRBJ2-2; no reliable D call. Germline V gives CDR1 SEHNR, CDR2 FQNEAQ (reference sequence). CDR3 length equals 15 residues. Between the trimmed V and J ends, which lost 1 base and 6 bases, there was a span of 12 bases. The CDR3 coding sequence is TGTGCCAGCAGCTTAGAAAGAGCTGGGGCCGGGGAGCTGTTTTTT. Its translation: CASSLERAGAGELFF. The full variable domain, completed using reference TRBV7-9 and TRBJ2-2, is DTGVSQNPRHKITKRGQNVTFRCDPISEHNRLYWYRQTLGQGPEFLTYFQNEAQLEKSRLLSDRFSAERPKGSFSTLEIQRTEQGDSAMYLCASSLERAGAGELFFGEGSRLTVL.

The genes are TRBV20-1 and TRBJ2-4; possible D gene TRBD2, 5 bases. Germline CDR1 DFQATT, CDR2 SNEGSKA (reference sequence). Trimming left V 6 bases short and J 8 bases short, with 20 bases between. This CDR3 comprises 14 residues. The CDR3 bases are TGCAGTGCCAGCCTTCCGGGAACCCCTGACATTCAGTACTTC. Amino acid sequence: CSASLPGTPDIQYF.

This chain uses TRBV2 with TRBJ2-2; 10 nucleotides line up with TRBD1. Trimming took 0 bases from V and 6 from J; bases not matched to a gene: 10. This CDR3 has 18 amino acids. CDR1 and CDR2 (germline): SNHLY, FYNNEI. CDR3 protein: CASSEAGKVGQGAGELFF. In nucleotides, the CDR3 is TGTGCCAGCAGTGAAGCAGGGAAAGTCGGACAGGGGGCCGGGGAGCTGTTTTTT.

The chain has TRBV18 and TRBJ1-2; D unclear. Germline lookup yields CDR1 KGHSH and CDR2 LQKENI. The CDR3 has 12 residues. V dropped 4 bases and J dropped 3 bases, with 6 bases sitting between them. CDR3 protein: CASSRGDYGYTF. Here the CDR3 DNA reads TGTGCCAGCTCACGCGGGGACTATGGCTACACCTTC.

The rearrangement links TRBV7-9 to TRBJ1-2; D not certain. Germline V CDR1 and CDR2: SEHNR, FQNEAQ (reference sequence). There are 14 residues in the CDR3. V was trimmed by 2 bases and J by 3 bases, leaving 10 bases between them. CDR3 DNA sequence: TGTGCCAGCAGCTTAAAGTTCGCGGACTATGGCTACACCTTC. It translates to CASSLKFADYGYTF.

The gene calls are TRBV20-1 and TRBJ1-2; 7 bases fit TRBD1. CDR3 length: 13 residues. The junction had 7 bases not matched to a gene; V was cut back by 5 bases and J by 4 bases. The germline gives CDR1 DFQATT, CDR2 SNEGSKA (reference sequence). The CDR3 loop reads CSASRDRSYGYTF. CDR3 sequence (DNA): TGCAGTGCTTCCCGGGACAGATCCTATGGCTACACCTTC.

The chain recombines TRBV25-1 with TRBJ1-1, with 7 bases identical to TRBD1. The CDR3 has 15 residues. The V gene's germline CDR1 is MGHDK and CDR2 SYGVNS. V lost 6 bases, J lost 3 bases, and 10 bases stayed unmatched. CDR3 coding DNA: TGTGCCAGCAGACCATCCGGGACAGAAGACACTGAAGCTTTCTTT. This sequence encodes CASRPSGTEDTEAFF. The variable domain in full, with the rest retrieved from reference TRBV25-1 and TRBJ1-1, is EADIYQTPRYLVIGTGKKITLECSQTMGHDKMYWYQQDPGMELHLIHYSYGVNSTEKGDLSSESTVSRIRTEHFPLTLESARPSHTSQYLCASRPSGTEDTEAFFGQGTRLTVV.

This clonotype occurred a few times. Here the CDR3 DNA reads TGTGCCAGCAGCTTAGGCAGCTACTACTCTGGAAACACCATATATTTT. Residues: CASSLGSYYSGNTIYF. The chain uses TRBV7-9 and TRBJ1-3; no reliable D call. This CDR3 has 16 residues. The V and J ends lost 1 base and 0 bases respectively, with 10 bases between them. Germline V gene data show CDR1 as SEHNR and CDR2 as FQNEAQ (reference sequence).

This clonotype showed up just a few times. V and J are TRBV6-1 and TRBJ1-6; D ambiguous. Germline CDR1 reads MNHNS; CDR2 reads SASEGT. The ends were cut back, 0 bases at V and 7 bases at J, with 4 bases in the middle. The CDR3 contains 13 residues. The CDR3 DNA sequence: TGTGCCAGCAGTGAAGCCCAAAATTCACCCCTCCACTTT. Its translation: CASSEAQNSPLHF.

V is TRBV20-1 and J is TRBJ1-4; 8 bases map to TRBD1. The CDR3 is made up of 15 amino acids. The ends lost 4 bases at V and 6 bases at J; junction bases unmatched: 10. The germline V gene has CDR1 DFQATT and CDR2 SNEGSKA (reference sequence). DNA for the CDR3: TGCAGTGCTAAACAGTCCACAGGGGGGGATGAAAAACTGTTTTTT. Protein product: CSAKQSTGGDEKLFF.

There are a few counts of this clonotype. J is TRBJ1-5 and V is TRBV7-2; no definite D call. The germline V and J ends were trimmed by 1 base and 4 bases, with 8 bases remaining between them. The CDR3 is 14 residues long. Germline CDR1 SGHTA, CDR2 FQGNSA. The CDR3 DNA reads TGTGCCAGCAGCTTAGTAGCGGGGAATCAGCCCCAGCATTTT. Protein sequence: CASSLVAGNQPQHF.

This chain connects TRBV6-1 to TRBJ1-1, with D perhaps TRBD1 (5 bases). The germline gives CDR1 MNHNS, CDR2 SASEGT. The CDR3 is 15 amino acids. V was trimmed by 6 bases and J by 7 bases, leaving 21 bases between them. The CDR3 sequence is CASSDTRKGKGEAFF. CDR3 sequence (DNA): TGTGCCAGCAGCGACACCCGCAAGGGGAAGGGTGAAGCTTTCTTT.

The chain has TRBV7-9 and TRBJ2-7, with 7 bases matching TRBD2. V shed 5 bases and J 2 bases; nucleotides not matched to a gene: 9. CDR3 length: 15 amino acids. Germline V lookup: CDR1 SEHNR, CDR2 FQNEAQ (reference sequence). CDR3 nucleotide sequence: TGTGCCAGCAGCGGGGGGGGGATATCCACCTACGAGCAGTACTTC. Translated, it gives CASSGGGISTYEQYF.

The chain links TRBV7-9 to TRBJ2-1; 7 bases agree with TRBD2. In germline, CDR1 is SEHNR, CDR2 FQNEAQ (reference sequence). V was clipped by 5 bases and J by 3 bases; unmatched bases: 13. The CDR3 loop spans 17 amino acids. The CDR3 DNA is TGTGCCAGCAGCCCGAAAGGGGCTAGCGGACTCTACAATGAGCAGTTCTTC. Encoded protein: CASSPKGASGLYNEQFF.

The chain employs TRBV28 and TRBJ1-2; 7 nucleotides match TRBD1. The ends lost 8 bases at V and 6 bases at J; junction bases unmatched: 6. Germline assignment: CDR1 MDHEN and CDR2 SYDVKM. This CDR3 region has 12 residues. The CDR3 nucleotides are TGTGCCAGCTCCACAGGGGTTAATGGCTACACCTTC. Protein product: CASSTGVNGYTF.

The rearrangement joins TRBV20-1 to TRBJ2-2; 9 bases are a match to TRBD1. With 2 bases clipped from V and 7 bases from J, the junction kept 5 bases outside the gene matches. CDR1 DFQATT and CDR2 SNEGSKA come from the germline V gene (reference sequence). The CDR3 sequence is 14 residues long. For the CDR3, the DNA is TGCAGTGCTAGACCGGGACAGGGTATCGGGGAGCTGTTTTTT. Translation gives CSARPGQGIGELFF.

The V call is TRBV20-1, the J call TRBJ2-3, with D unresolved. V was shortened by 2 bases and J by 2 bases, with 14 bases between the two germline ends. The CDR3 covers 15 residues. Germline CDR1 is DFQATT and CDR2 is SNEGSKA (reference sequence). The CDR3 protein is CSARPVVWDTDTQYF. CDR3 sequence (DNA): TGCAGTGCTAGACCGGTAGTTTGGGACACAGATACGCAGTATTTT.

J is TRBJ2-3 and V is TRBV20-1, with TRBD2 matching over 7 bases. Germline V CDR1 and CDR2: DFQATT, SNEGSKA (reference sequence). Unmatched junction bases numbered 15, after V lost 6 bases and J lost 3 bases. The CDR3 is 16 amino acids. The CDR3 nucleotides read TGCAGTGCCGCCTACCGGGACTACGGTTTTACAGATACGCAGTATTTT. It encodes CSAAYRDYGFTDTQYF.

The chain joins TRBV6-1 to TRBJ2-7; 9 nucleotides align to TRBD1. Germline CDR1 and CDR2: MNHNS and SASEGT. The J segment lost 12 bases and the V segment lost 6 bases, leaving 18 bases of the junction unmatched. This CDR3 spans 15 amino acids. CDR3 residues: CASSPWDRAYSSRYF. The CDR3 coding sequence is TGTGCCAGCAGCCCTTGGGACAGGGCGTATTCTTCCCGGTACTTC.

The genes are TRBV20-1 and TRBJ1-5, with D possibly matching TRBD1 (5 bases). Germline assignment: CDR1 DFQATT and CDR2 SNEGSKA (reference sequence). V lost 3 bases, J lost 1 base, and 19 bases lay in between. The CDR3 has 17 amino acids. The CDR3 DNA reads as TGCAGTGCTAGGATGTTCAGGGAGGAGTCAAGCAATCAGCCCCAGCATTTT. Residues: CSARMFREESSNQPQHF.

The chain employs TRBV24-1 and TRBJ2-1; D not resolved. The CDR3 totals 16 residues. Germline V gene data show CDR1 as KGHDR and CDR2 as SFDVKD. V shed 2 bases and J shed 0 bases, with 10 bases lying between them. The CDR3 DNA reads TGTGCCACCAGTGATTACGTTACAAGCTCCTACAATGAGCAGTTCTTC. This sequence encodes CATSDYVTSSYNEQFF.

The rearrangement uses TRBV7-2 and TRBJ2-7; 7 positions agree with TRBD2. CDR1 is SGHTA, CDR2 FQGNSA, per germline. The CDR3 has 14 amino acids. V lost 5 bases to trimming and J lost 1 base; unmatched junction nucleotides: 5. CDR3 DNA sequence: TGTGCCAGCAGCGGAGGGACTACTTCCTACGAGCAGTACTTC. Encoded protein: CASSGGTTSYEQYF.

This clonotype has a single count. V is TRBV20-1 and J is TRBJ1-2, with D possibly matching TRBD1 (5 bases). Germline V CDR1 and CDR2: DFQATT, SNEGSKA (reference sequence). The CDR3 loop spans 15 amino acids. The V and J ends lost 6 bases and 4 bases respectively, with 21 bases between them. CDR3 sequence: CSAREWRGVSYGYTF. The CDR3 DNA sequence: TGCAGTGCCCGCGAGTGGAGGGGAGTGTCCTATGGCTACACCTTC.

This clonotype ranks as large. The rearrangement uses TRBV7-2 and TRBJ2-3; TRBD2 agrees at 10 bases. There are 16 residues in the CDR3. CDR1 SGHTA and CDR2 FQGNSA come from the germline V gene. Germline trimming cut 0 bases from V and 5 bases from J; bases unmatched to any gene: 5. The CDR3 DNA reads TGTGCCAGCAGCTTAGCTCCCAGCGGGAGGGGAGATACGCAGTATTTT. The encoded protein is CASSLAPSGRGDTQYF.